Listed below are T cell receptor beta chains from one sample, sequenced in a study of control samples from healthy donors and cancer patients. Generated by immunoSEQ multiplex PCR, the TCRdb table keeps only in-frame clones and is missing some. The table lists roughly 150,000 clones, roughly 89% of them singletons. Sequencing was carried out using blood. All receptors come from a man aged 30 to 39 in good health. CDR3s leave out the opening cysteine and the closing phenylalanine or tryptophan. Each record gives: D gene, J gene, V gene, CDR3 protein. The D gene is left open where the match is weak.

TRBD1	TRBJ1-5	TRBV5-1	ASSPGQGGQPQH
TRBD2	TRBJ2-1	TRBV6-5	ASSYLAGEYNEQF
-	TRBJ2-1	TRBV29-1	SVVFIREIFRNEQF
-	TRBJ2-5	TRBV4-2	ASSQEGGWGETQY
-	TRBJ1-5	TRBV6-5	ASSYGAGPHQPQH
TRBD2	TRBJ2-2	TRBV7-2	ASSSWTSGRTGELF
-	TRBJ1-4	TRBV4-1	ASSQTGPSTNEKLF
TRBD1	TRBJ1-4	TRBV19	ASSTRQGNEKLF
TRBD1	TRBJ2-7	TRBV7-2	ASSLVSRGQGVRDEQY
-	TRBJ1-4	TRBV3-1/TRBV3-2	ASSRKSTTNEKLF
-	TRBJ1-6	TRBV7-2	ASSLLWNSPLH
TRBD2	TRBJ2-1	TRBV9	ASSAQLASNEQF
-	TRBJ2-7	TRBV7-7	ASSIQGGDEQY
-	TRBJ2-7	TRBV2	ASKLSYEQY
-	TRBJ2-3	TRBV6-2/TRBV6-3	ASSYSGVDTQY
-	TRBJ1-6	TRBV5-4	ASRPGRDSPLH
-	TRBJ2-3	TRBV12-5	ASGQNGGDTQY
-	TRBJ1-1	TRBV15	ATSVDIRNTEAF
TRBD2	TRBJ2-2	TRBV7-9	ASSYLRGGAGITGELF
-	TRBJ1-2	TRBV4-2	ASTGGTGPFHGYT
-	TRBJ2-7	TRBV4-1	ASSLRGTRGYEQY
-	TRBJ2-5	TRBV4-1	ASSQDWQAQETQY
TRBD1	TRBJ1-1	TRBV7-3	ASSLQGGVTEAF
TRBD1	TRBJ1-5	TRBV15	ATSRWDSSQPQH
TRBD1	TRBJ1-5	TRBV18	ASSQDRASNQPQH
-	TRBJ2-3	TRBV7-3	ASSEIGSGTDTQY
-	TRBJ2-6	TRBV15	ATSGPFSGSGANVLT
-	TRBJ1-2	TRBV11-3	ASSRDVGNYGYT
-	TRBJ2-6	TRBV2	ASSEAQGAGANVLT
TRBD1	TRBJ2-7	TRBV7-9	ASSFGTVTPEQY
TRBD1	TRBJ1-4	TRBV28	ASSAWTGANEKLF
-	TRBJ2-3	TRBV24-1	ATSGERVTDTQY
-	TRBJ1-5	TRBV4-2	ASSRSSDQPQH
-	TRBJ1-4	TRBV30	AWSPLWGRANEKLF
TRBD1	TRBJ1-2	TRBV7-8	ASSRQGTGGLHGYT
-	TRBJ2-5	TRBV3-1/TRBV3-2	ASSQESTTYQETQY
TRBD2	TRBJ2-7	TRBV6-2/TRBV6-3	ASTPSGQTYEQY
-	TRBJ1-6	TRBV5-6	ASSLGIPGPPLH
TRBD2	TRBJ2-7	TRBV6-5	ASTGGRAYEQY
-	TRBJ2-7	TRBV6-2/TRBV6-3	ASSHSYEQY
-	TRBJ2-3	TRBV18	ASSPQGLDTQY
-	TRBJ2-3	TRBV27	ASSSSDGLDTQY
-	TRBJ1-3	TRBV19	ASDTGRSGNTIY
TRBD2	TRBJ2-3	TRBV6-4	ASSETTSGRADTQY
-	TRBJ1-2	TRBV7-9	ASSFFAGTNYGYT
-	TRBJ2-5	TRBV30	ASRSGGSKVAQY
-	TRBJ1-6	TRBV2	ASSEIEDSYNSPLH
-	TRBJ1-1	TRBV7-3	ASSLMGVRETEAF
TRBD2	TRBJ2-1	TRBV4-3	ASSQQLAGDYNEQF
-	TRBJ1-2	TRBV4-1	ASSLEAGLGDGYT
TRBD1	TRBJ1-2	TRBV7-9	ASSPGQGPFYGYT
-	TRBJ2-7	TRBV9	ASSVAERGFYEQY
TRBD2	TRBJ2-7	TRBV4-3	ASSQDRSGTSATYEQY
-	TRBJ1-2	TRBV7-9	ASSLESYYGYT
TRBD1	TRBJ1-1	TRBV7-9	ASSLGLGQGLRNTEAF